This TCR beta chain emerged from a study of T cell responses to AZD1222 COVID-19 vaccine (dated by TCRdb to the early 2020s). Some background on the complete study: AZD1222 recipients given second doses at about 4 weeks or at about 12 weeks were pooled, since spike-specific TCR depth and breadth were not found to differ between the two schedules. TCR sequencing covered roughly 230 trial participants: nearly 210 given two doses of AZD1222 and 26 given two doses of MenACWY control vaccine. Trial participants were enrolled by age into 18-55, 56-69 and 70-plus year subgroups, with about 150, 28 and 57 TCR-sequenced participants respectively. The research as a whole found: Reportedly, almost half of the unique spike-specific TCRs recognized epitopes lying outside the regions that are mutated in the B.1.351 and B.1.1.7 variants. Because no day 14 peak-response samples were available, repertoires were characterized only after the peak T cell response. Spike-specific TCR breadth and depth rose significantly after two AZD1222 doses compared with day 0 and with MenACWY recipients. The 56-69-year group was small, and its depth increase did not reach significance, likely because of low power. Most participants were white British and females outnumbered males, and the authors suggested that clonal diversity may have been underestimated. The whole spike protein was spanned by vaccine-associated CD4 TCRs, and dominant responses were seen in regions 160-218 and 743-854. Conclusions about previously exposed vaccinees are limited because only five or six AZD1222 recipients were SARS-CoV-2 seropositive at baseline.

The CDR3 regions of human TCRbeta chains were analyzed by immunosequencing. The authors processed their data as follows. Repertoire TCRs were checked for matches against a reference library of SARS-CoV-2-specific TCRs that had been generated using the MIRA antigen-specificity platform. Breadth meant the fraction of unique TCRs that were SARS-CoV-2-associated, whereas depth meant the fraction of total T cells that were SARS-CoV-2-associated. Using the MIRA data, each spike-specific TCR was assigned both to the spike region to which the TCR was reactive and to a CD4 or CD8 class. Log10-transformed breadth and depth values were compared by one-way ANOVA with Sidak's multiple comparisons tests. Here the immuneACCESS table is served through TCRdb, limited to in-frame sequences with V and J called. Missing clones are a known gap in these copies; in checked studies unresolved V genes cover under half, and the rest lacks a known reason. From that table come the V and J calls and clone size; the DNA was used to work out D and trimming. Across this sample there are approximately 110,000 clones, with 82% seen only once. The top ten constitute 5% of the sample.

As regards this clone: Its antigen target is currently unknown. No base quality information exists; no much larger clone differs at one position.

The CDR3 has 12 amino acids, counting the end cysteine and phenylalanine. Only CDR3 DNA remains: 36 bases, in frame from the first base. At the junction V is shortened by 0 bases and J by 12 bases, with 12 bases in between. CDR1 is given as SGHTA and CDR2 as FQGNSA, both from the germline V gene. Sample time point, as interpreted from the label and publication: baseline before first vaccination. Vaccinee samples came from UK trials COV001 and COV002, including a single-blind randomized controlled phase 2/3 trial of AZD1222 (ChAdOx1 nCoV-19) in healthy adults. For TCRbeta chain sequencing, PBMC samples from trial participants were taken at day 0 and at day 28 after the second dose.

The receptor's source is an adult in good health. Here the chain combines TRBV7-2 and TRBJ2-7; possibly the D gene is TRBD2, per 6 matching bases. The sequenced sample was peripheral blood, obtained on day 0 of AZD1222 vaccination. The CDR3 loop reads CASSLARGWSYF. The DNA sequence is TGTGCCAGCAGCTTAGCGCGGGGCTGGTCGTACTTC.